The T cell receptor beta chain under discussion was sequenced for a study of OX40 agonist ivuxolimab in advanced cancers. About the investigation overall: Ivuxolimab was a fully human IgG2 agonistic monoclonal antibody targeting the costimulatory receptor OX40 (CD134). Peripheral TCRbeta sequencing was intended to test whether TCR sequence diversity was altered and clonal T-cell expansion was caused by ivuxolimab. Intravenous ivuxolimab was administered to patients every 2 weeks at six dose levels: 0.01, 0.1, 0.3, 1.5, 3 and 10 mg/kg. Among the roughly 50 dose-escalation patients, about 19 had hepatocellular carcinoma, 15 or so melanoma, 9 renal cell carcinoma and 9 head and neck cancer. Patients were allowed to have had prior anti-PD-1, anti-PD-L1 or anti-CTLA-4 therapy, and roughly two fifths of the dose-escalation patients had been treated with checkpoint inhibitors. Partial responses occurred in three dose-escalation patients, of whom one had hepatocellular carcinoma and two had cutaneous melanoma. The monotherapy dose-escalation portion (N ≈ 57 patients) of the phase I ivuxolimab trial is reported in the paper. In the dose-escalation cohort, 82.7% of patients were male, and the mean age was approximately 64 years, with a range of about 23 to 85.

The trial excluded patients who had a history of autoimmune disease or were on systemic immunosuppression. In every dose cohort, peripheral blood was drawn for TCR sequencing at baseline, cycle 4 day 1, and cycle 7 day 1. The samples were drawn from a first-in-human, open-label, multicenter phase I dose-escalation trial of ivuxolimab. Adults with locally advanced or metastatic melanoma, renal cell carcinoma, hepatocellular carcinoma or head and neck squamous cell carcinoma were enrolled in the trial. CD4+ and CD8+ T cells were sorted separately from peripheral blood before TCR sequencing. Genomic DNA was extracted from sorted cells for sequencing of the TCRbeta CDR3 region. TCRbeta CDR3 regions were sequenced using the immunoSEQ Assay. Entries here come from immuneACCESS through TCRdb and include only in-frame sequences with V and J called. Some clones fail to appear in such tables; in the studies checked, an unresolved V gene covers under half of the shortfall, and the cause of the remainder is unknown. The sample table shows about 96,000 clones, and 80% to 95% are seen once. Clones ranked in the top ten supply around 1.5% of the sample.

Compared with germline, V lacks 1 base and J lacks 6 bases; bases without a gene match: 16. The CDR3, cysteine through phenylalanine, is 19 amino acids long. The CDR3 DNA has 57 bases and is translated from base 1. CDR1 and CDR2, per the germline V gene, are SGHVS and FQNEAQ. Summary of the overall study and its limitations: Low levels of normalized T-cell clonal expansion were also seen in some nonresponding patients. After ivuxolimab, more expanded clones were found on average in CD8+ T cells than in CD4+ T cells. At doses of 0.1 to 3.0 mg/kg, clonal expansion of both CD4+ and CD8+ blood T cells was observed from baseline to week 6. Antigen specificity was not determined for the clonally expanded peripheral T cells. In the 0.1-3.0 mg/kg groups, partial responders had among the lowest normalized peripheral clonal expansion, particularly in CD8+ T cells.

Concerning this clone: Its target antigen remains unknown. One base away there is no much larger clone; base qualities are not given.

This sequence uses TRBV7-8 and TRBJ2-7; 12 central bases correspond to TRBD2. The sequencing used CD4+ or CD8+ T cells sorted from blood, collected in a trial of the OX40 agonist ivuxolimab. The sequence came from an adult with an advanced solid tumor such as melanoma, head and neck, liver or kidney cancer. The CDR3 in this case is CASSLGLAGGAILEGEQYF. The DNA sequence is TGTGCCAGCAGCTTAGGGCTAGCGGGAGGGGCGATACTAGAGGGCGAGCAGTACTTC. Joined to the reference TRBV7-8 and TRBJ2-7 proteins, this CDR3 gives the full variable domain: GAGVSQSPRYKVAKRGQDVALRCDPISGHVSLFWYQQALGQGPEFLTYFQNEAQLDKSGLPSDRFFAERPEGSVSTLKIQRTQQEDSAVYLCASSLGLAGGAILEGEQYFGPGTRLTVT.